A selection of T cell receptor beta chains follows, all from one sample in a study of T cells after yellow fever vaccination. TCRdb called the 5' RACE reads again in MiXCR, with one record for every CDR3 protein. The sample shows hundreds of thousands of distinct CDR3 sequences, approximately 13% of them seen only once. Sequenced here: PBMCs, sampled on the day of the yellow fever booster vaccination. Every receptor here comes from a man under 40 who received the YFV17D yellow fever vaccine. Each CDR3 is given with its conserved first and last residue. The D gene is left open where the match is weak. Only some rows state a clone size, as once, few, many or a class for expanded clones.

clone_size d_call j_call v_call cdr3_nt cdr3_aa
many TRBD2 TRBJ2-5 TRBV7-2 TGTGCCAGCGGGCGGGAGTCTTATCCGGTGGAGACCCAGTACTTC CASGRESYPVETQYF
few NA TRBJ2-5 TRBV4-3 TGCGCCAGCAGCCAAGAATCATGGGAGACCCAGTACTTC CASSQESWETQYF
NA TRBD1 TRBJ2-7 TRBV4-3 TGCGCCAGCAGCCAAGATTCCGGGACAGGGACCTACGAGCAGTACTTC CASSQDSGTGTYEQYF
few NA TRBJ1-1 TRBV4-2 TGTGCCAGCAGCCAAGATGTGGGTGGACTTTCGAACACTGAAGCTTTCTTT CASSQDVGGLSNTEAFF
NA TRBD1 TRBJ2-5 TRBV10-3 TGTGCCATCAGTCGGGACAGGGGAGAAGGGACCCAGTACTTC CAISRDRGEGTQYF
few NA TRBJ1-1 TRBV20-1 TGCAGTGCTATCACCCCGGACACTGAAGCTTTCTTT CSAITPDTEAFF
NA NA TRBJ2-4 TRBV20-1 TGCAGTGCTAGTGCGAACAAAAACGTTCAGTACTTC CSASANKNVQYF
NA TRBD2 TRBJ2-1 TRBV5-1 TGCGCCAGCGGGCTAGCGGGAGTTAACAATGAGCAGTTCTTC CASGLAGVNNEQFF
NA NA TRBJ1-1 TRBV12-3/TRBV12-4 TGTGCCAGCAGTTTCAGGGTCGCCAGGCAGGCCACTGAAGCTTTCTTT CASSFRVARQATEAFF
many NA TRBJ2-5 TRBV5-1 TGTGCTAGCAGCCTCGGCCCGGGGGAGACCCAGTACTTC CASSLGPGETQYF
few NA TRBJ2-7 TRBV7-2 TGTGCCAGCAGCCAATCATGGGGCAGGGAGGTCGTGCAGTACTTC CASSQSWGREVVQYF
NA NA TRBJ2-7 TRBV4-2 TGTGCCAGCAGCCATTCCCAATACGAGCAGTACTTC CASSHSQYEQYF
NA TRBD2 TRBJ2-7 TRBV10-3 TGTGCCATCAGAACTAGCGGTTACGAGCAGTACTTC CAIRTSGYEQYF
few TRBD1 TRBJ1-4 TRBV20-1 TGCAGTGCCACCGGGACAGGGGGTGAAAAACTGTTTTTT CSATGTGGEKLFF
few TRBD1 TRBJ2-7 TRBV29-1 TGCAGCGGTGGGACAGGCCCCTACGAGCAGTACTTC CSGGTGPYEQYF
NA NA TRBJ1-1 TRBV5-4 TGTGCCAGCAGCTTGTTGGGGGGCCCGCCGATAGTTGAAGCTTTCTTT CASSLLGGPPIVEAFF
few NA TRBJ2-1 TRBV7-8 TGTGCCAGCAGCCCCACAGGCGGCGGGATGAACAATGAGCAGTTCTTC CASSPTGGGMNNEQFF
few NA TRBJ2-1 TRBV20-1 TGCAGTGCCAGGTCCAAGAGCCCAGGGCAGTTCTTC CSARSKSPGQFF
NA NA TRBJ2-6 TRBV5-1 TGCGCCAGCAGCCCCCCTTCAGCCAACGTCCTGACTTTC CASSPPSANVLTF
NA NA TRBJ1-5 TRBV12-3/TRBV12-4 TGTGCCAGCAGTTCCTCAGGGGCAAGAAGCAATCAGCCCCAGCATTTT CASSSSGARSNQPQHF
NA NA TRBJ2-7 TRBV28 TGTGCCAGCAGTTTTAGGGAGACGGGCGAGCAGTACTTC CASSFRETGEQYF
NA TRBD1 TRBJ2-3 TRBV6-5 TGTGCCAGCAGTAACAGACAGGGGGCGCGGACAGATACGCAGTATTTT CASSNRQGARTDTQYF
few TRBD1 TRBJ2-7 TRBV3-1 TGTGCCAGCAGCCACGGACAGGGTTTCGAGCAGTACTTC CASSHGQGFEQYF
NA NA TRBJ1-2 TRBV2 TGTGCCAGCTCCCTATCGAACTATGGCTACACCTTC CASSLSNYGYTF
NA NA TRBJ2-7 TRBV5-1 TGCGCCAGCAGCCCATTGGACTCGAGGTTATACTTC CASSPLDSRLYF
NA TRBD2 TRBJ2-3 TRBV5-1 TGCGCCAGCAGCCCGCGGGAGGCTCTCACAGATACGCAGTATTTT CASSPREALTDTQYF
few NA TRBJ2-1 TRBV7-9 TGTGCCAGCAGCTTAGCCATGCGGGATGAGCAGTTCTTC CASSLAMRDEQFF
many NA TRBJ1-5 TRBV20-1 TGCAGTGCTAGACCGGGCCTCAATCAGCCCCAGCATTTT CSARPGLNQPQHF
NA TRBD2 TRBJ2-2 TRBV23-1 TGCGCCAGCAGCTGCGGTTTTGCCGGGAGGGGGGAGCTGTTTTTT CASSCGFAGRGELFF
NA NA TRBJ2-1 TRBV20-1 TGCAGTGCACAGGGAAAAAGTTTCAATGAGCAGTTCTTC CSAQGKSFNEQFF
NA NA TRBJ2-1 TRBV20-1 TGCAGTGCTAGAGTTCGTCCAGGGCCCTACAATGAGCAGTTCTTC CSARVRPGPYNEQFF
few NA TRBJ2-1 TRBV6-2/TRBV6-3 TGTGCCAGCAGGCCAATTATGGACCTCAATGAGCAGTTCTTC CASRPIMDLNEQFF
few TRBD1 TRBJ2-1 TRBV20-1 TGCAGTGCGCCGCCCCGGACAGGATCCTACAATGAGCAGTTCTTC CSAPPRTGSYNEQFF
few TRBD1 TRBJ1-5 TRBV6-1 TGTGCCACAACTGGGGGACAGGGGAATCAGCCCCAGCATTTT CATTGGQGNQPQHF
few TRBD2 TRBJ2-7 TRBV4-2 TGTGCCAGCAGCCGCGGATTAGATAGCGGGAGCTTGAGTTACGAGCAGTACTTC CASSRGLDSGSLSYEQYF
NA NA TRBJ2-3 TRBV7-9 TGTGCCAGCCGCTGGCAGGGATCAGATACGCAGTATTTT CASRWQGSDTQYF
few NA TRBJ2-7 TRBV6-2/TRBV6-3 TGTGCCAGCAACGACCCCAGGGACGAGCAGTACTTC CASNDPRDEQYF
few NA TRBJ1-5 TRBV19 TGTGCCAGTTCTCGCTCAGGGGCGGCCCAGCCCCAGCATTTT CASSRSGAAQPQHF
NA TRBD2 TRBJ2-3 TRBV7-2 TGTGCCAGCAGCCCAGCGGGCGGGAGGGCGACAGATACGCAGTATTTT CASSPAGGRATDTQYF
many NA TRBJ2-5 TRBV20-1 TGCAGTGCTGAGCCCGAGCAGGGCCACCCTGAGCAAGAGACCCAGTACTTC CSAEPEQGHPEQETQYF
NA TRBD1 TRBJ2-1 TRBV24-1 TGTGCCACCAGTGACCGGGGACAGGGGGGCAATGAGCAGTTCTTC CATSDRGQGGNEQFF
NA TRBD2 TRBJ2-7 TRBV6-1 TGTGCCAGCAGACCAGCGGGAGGGATGTCCTACGAGCAGTACTTC CASRPAGGMSYEQYF
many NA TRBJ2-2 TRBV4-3 TGCGCCAGCAGCCAAGATGCGAACACCGGGGAGCTGTTTTTT CASSQDANTGELFF
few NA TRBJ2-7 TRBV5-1 TGCGCCAGCAGCTCGGCCCCGGATCAGCCGGGGGCCGAGCAGTACTTC CASSSAPDQPGAEQYF
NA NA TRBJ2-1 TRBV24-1 TGTGCCACCAGTGACCGGACGATCAGCTCCTACAATGAGCAGTTCTTC CATSDRTISSYNEQFF
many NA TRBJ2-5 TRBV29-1 TGCAGCGTTGGAGGGGGGAGGCAAGAGACCCAGTACTTC CSVGGGRQETQYF